This is a list of T cell receptor beta chains from one sample in a study of blood T cells in healthy people across ages. TCRdb reprocessed the 5' RACE reads with MiXCR, giving one entry per CDR3 protein. The table records about 280,000 distinct CDR3 sequences, around 29% of them present only once. The sequenced material came from blood. These receptors came from a woman aged 70-85 years in good health. The CDR3 runs from the conserved cysteine through the conserved F or W. D genes are given only for firm matches. Not all rows give a size; the values are once, few, many and, for expanded clones, a class.

>TRBV28|-|-|TRBJ1-4
TGTGCCAGCAGTTTAGACGGTAATGAAAAACAGTTTTTT
CASSLDGNEKQFF
>TRBV7-2|TRBD2|few|TRBJ2-1
TGTGCCAGCAGCTCCACCCTAGCGGGTGGGTCGTATGAGCAGTTCTTC
CASSSTLAGGSYEQFF
>TRBV4-3|TRBD1|few|TRBJ2-2
TGCGCCAGCAGCCAGGGACAGGGTGGGTGGCTGTTTTTT
CASSQGQGGWLFF
>TRBV10-2|-|-|TRBJ2-2
TGCGCCAGCAGGAGCCAGCTAACGGGAACCGGGGAGCTGTTTTTT
CASRSQLTGTGELFF
>TRBV12-3/TRBV12-4|-|once|TRBJ2-2
TGTGCCAGCAGTTTTTTGAGGGAGCTGTTTTTT
CASSFLRELFF
>TRBV5-1|-|few|TRBJ1-3
TGCGCCAGCAGCGTAGGACAGCCTGGAAACACCATATATTTT
CASSVGQPGNTIYF
>TRBV29-1|-|few|TRBJ2-1
TGCAGCGTTGAGATTACTGGCTCCTACAATGAGCAGTTCTTC
CSVEITGSYNEQFF
>TRBV2|-|-|TRBJ2-4
TGTGCCAGCAGTGCTAGGAAAGTGGCCAAAAACATTCAGTACTTC
CASSARKVAKNIQYF
>TRBV7-8|TRBD1|-|TRBJ1-2
TGTGCCAGCAGCTCCCAGGCGTTAAACAGGGGGAGATTGCGGGGCTACACCTTC
CASSSQALNRGRLRGYTF
>TRBV20-1|-|-|TRBJ2-1
TGCAGTGCTAGACTAGCTCTCTACAATGAGCAGTTCTTC
CSARLALYNEQFF
>TRBV7-2|TRBD2|-|TRBJ2-3
TGTGCCAGCAGCTTGCTGCGCCTAGCGGGGGCCCTGGGAGATACGCAGTATTTT
CASSLLRLAGALGDTQYF
>TRBV12-3/TRBV12-4|-|many|TRBJ1-1
TGTGCCAGCAGGAGCGGGGCCTCCACTGAAGCTTTCTTT
CASRSGASTEAFF
>TRBV18|TRBD1|-|TRBJ1-2
TGTGCCAGCTCCCCCGACAGGGGAGGCTACACCTTC
CASSPDRGGYTF
>TRBV3-1|TRBD2|-|TRBJ2-1
TGTGCCAGCAGCCCGAATGGACTAGGAGCCTACAATGAGCAGTTCTTC
CASSPNGLGAYNEQFF
>TRBV5-1|-|-|TRBJ2-3
TGCGCCAGCAGCAGTAATCTCCCTAGCACAGATACGCAGTATTTT
CASSSNLPSTDTQYF
>TRBV3-1|-|few|TRBJ2-1
TGTGCCAGCAGCCAATCGGGGGTCGGCGAGCAGTTCTTC
CASSQSGVGEQFF
>TRBV15|TRBD2|-|TRBJ2-3
TGTGCCACCAGCAGAGATCCCGGGACTAGCGGAGATACGCAGTATTTT
CATSRDPGTSGDTQYF
>TRBV29-1|-|-|TRBJ2-1
TGCAGCGTTGAGGAAATGGAGTCGTCCTACAATGAGCAGTTCTTC
CSVEEMESSYNEQFF
>TRBV12-3/TRBV12-4|TRBD1|-|TRBJ2-4
TGTGCCAGCAGGCCGGGACAGGGGGGTTCCAAAAACATTCAGTACTTC
CASRPGQGGSKNIQYF
>TRBV27|-|few|TRBJ2-2
TGTGCCAGCAGTTTCCTGGACCTAACCGGGGAGCTGTTTTTT
CASSFLDLTGELFF
>TRBV3-1|-|-|TRBJ2-5
TGTGCCAGCAGCCTGACAGGGAGGGAGACCCAGTACTTC
CASSLTGRETQYF
>TRBV7-8|-|few|TRBJ1-5
TGTGCCAGCAGCTCCGGGTTAAGCCCCAATCAGCCCCAGCATTTT
CASSSGLSPNQPQHF
>TRBV9|-|-|TRBJ2-3
TGTGCCAGCAGCGTAGCTGTTACCGGGACTGACACAGATACGCAGTATTTT
CASSVAVTGTDTDTQYF
>TRBV7-2|-|few|TRBJ2-1
TGTGCCAGCAGCTTAGGTGCCTTAGCAAACTACAATGAGCAGTTCTTC
CASSLGALANYNEQFF
>TRBV29-1|-|-|TRBJ1-1
TGCAGCGTGCAGACAAATGCGAACACTGAAGCTTTCTTT
CSVQTNANTEAFF
>TRBV28|TRBD1|-|TRBJ2-6
TGTGCCAGCAGTTTCCGACAGGGAGTAATGGGGGCCAACGTCCTGACTTTC
CASSFRQGVMGANVLTF
>TRBV4-2|-|-|TRBJ1-6
TGTGCCAGCAGCGAGATGGCGTTAAGCTCCTATAATTCACCCCTCCACTTT
CASSEMALSSYNSPLHF
>TRBV20-1|TRBD1|-|TRBJ1-2
TGCAGTGCCCCCCGACAGGGTGGAGACTATGGCTACACCTTC
CSAPRQGGDYGYTF
>TRBV10-3|TRBD1|-|TRBJ2-5
TGTGCCATCAGTCCAACGACAGGGCAGGGGGAAGAGACCCAGTACTTC
CAISPTTGQGEETQYF
>TRBV28|TRBD1|-|TRBJ1-2
TGTGCCAGCAGTTTGGCAGGGGGCCCTTATGGCTACACCTTC
CASSLAGGPYGYTF
>TRBV21-1|-|-|TRBJ2-6
TGTGCCTTACAGGGGGAGTCGTGCTCTGGGGCCAACGTCCTGACTTTC
CALQGESCSGANVLTF
>TRBV25-1|-|-|TRBJ1-4
TGTGCCAGCAGGAAAGAAAAACTGTTTTTT
CASRKEKLFF
>TRBV20-1|-|few|TRBJ2-7
TGCAGTGCTGGGGGGTCCTACGAGCAGTACTTC
CSAGGSYEQYF
>TRBV5-1|TRBD2|few|TRBJ2-7
TGCGCCAGCAGCGCGGGGGGGACCGGCTCCTACGAGCAGTACTTC
CASSAGGTGSYEQYF
>TRBV28|-|many|TRBJ2-3
TGTGCCAGCAGTTTATCGCGGGATACGCAGTATTTT
CASSLSRDTQYF
>TRBV18|TRBD1|few|TRBJ2-7
TGTGCCAGCTCACCAAGACAGGGGGAGGAGCAGTACTTC
CASSPRQGEEQYF
>TRBV9|-|-|TRBJ2-5
TGTGCCAGCAGCGTGGGGGCCACACCTTCGGAGACCCAGTACTTC
CASSVGATPSETQYF
>TRBV4-1|-|-|TRBJ1-4
TGCGCCAGCAGCCAACTGGCGGAGGAAAAACTGTTTTTT
CASSQLAEEKLFF
>TRBV20-1|TRBD2|few|TRBJ2-1
TGCAGTGCTAGAGAAGCTAGCGGGAATTCCAATGAGCAGTTCTTC
CSAREASGNSNEQFF
>TRBV4-2|-|many|TRBJ2-5
TGTGCCAGCAGCCAAGGGGTGGGGAGGGGGAGAGAGACCCAGTACTTC
CASSQGVGRGRETQYF
>TRBV20-1|TRBD1|few|TRBJ2-1
TGCAGTGCCCACCCCGGGACAGATGCCTACAATGAGCAGTTCTTC
CSAHPGTDAYNEQFF
>TRBV9|TRBD1|few|TRBJ2-3
TGTGCCAGCAGCGTAGCAGGGGGAGCAGATACGCAGTATTTT
CASSVAGGADTQYF
>TRBV28|TRBD1|few|TRBJ1-2
TGTGCCAGCAGCCCCCCACGACAGGGTAAAGTAAAGGACTATGGCTACACCTTC
CASSPPRQGKVKDYGYTF
>TRBV7-8|-|few|TRBJ2-4
TGTGCCAGCAGCTTAGGCTTATCGGGGAGCAAAAACATTCAGTACTTC
CASSLGLSGSKNIQYF
>TRBV4-1|-|-|TRBJ2-1
TGCGCCAGCAGCCAACGAGAACAGGGTAGGAATGAGCAGTTCTTC
CASSQREQGRNEQFF
>TRBV20-1|TRBD1|-|TRBJ2-3
TGCAGTGCTAGTTCAAACAGGGGGATCACAGATACGCAGTATTTT
CSASSNRGITDTQYF
>TRBV7-8|-|-|TRBJ2-5
TGTGCCAGCAGCGGAGGGGGGCAGCAAGAGACCCAGTACTTC
CASSGGGQQETQYF
>TRBV9|-|-|TRBJ1-2
TGTGCCAGCAGCCCCTTCCAGCAGGGCAACTATGGCTACACCTTC
CASSPFQQGNYGYTF
>TRBV4-2|-|many|TRBJ2-7
TGTGCCAGCAGCCAAGACCCTCGGCCCTACGAGCAGTACTTC
CASSQDPRPYEQYF
>TRBV3-1|-|-|TRBJ1-1
TGTGCCAGCAGCCAATTCGGGGGGAACACTGAAGCTTTCTTT
CASSQFGGNTEAFF
>TRBV2|TRBD2|few|TRBJ2-3
TGTGCCAGCATCTCAAAACTGGCGGGAGTGTCAGATACGCAGTATTTT
CASISKLAGVSDTQYF
>TRBV28|TRBD1|-|TRBJ1-1
TGTGCCAGCAGTCTTAACAGGGGGCAGAACACTGAAGCTTTCTTT
CASSLNRGQNTEAFF
>TRBV12-3/TRBV12-4|-|few|TRBJ1-5
TGTGCCAGCAGTTCTCCCCGGGACATCATCGGGGGCAATCAGCCCCAGCATTTT
CASSSPRDIIGGNQPQHF
>TRBV5-6|TRBD1|few|TRBJ1-4
TGTGCCAGCAGCCGCCCACCGGGACAGGGGAATGAAAAACTGTTTTTT
CASSRPPGQGNEKLFF
>TRBV20-1|-|-|TRBJ1-4
TGCAGTGCAGAAGAGGTCAAACCTAATGAAAAACTGTTTTTT
CSAEEVKPNEKLFF